The T cell receptor (beta chain) under discussion was sequenced for a study of OX40 agonist ivuxolimab in advanced cancers. The overall study: Six ivuxolimab dose levels, 0.01 to 10 mg/kg, were given intravenously every 2 weeks. Findings of the study overall: At doses 0.1 to 3.0 mg/kg, CD4+ and CD8+ clones expanded.

Per germline, CDR1 SGHRS and CDR2 YFSETQ. The V segment lost 2 bases and the J segment 7 bases; nucleotides outside the gene matches: 8. CDR3 length equals 16 residues. A remark on this clone: What it binds is not known.

Libraries were prepared by immunoSEQ multiplex PCR; TCRdb keeps only in-frame clonotypes and omits some of them. The sample consists of tens of thousands of clones, roughly 91% of them appearing once. Source: CD4+ or CD8+ T cells sorted from blood, taken in a trial of the OX40 agonist ivuxolimab. V gene TRBV5-1 combines with J gene TRBJ2-1; 11 positions agree with TRBD1. The receptor was derived from an adult with an advanced solid tumor such as melanoma, head and neck, liver or kidney cancer. CDR3: CASSFLGQGARNEQFF. The CDR3 region has the DNA TGCGCCAGCAGCTTCTTAGGACAGGGGGCGCGGAATGAGCAGTTCTTC. The full variable domain, with the rest looked up from reference TRBV5-1 and TRBJ2-1, is KAGVTQTPRYLIKTRGQQVTLSCSPISGHRSVSWYQQTPGQGLQFLFEYFSETQRNKGNFPGRFSGRQFSNSRSEMNVSTLELGDSALYLCASSFLGQGARNEQFFGPGTRLTVL.